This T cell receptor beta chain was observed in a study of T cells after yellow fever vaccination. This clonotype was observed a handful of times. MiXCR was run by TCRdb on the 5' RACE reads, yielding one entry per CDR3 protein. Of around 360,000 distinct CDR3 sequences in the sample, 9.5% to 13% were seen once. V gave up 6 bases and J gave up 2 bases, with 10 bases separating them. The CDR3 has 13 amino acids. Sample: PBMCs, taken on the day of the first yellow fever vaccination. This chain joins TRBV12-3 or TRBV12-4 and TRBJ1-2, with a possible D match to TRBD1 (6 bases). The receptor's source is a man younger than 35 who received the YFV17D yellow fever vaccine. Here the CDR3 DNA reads TGTGCCAGCAGGGCAGGGGAAAACTATGGCTACACCTTC. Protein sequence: CASRAGENYGYTF.